This TCR beta chain was observed in a study of STAT5B mutations in CD4+ large granular lymphocyte leukemia. The method was immunoSEQ multiplex PCR; TCRdb's version includes in-frame clones alone and lacks a portion of them. The sample records about 30,000 clones, roughly nine tenths being singletons. CDR3 length equals 11 residues. Per germline, CDR1 ENHRY and CDR2 SYGVKD. Trimming stripped 6 bases from V and 2 bases from J, with 3 bases between. V is TRBV10-3 and J is TRBJ2-3; D gene unclear. Sequencing was carried out using CD4+ T cells from blood buffy coats. The TCR was taken from a human donor in good health. The CDR3 reads CAIRNTDTQYF. CDR3 nucleotides: TGTGCCATCAGGAACACAGATACGCAGTATTTT.